The rows below give T cell receptor beta chains drawn from one sample of a study of Ad26.COV2.S vaccination and SARS-CoV-2 variants. Some clones are missing from TCRdb's copy, which holds only in-frame ones; the method was immunoSEQ multiplex PCR. The top ten hold about 13% of the sample, which has some 480,000 clones, 87% seen once. The sample consisted of peripheral blood, taken in a trial of Ad26.COV2.S vaccine versus placebo. The source is a person between 18 and 59 years old who received the Ad26.COV2.S COVID-19 vaccine or a placebo. The CDR3 runs from the conserved cysteine through the conserved F or W. Fields, in order: clone size, D gene, J gene, CDR3 length, V gene, CDR3 DNA, CDR3 protein. The D gene is left open where the match is weak. The size entry is marked missing in some rows and otherwise reads once, few, many or a size class.

.,TRBD1,TRBJ1-5,13,TRBV28,TGTGCCAGCAGTTTGGGACAGGGCTTCTTTCAGCATTTT,CASSLGQGFFQHF
.,TRBD2,TRBJ2-1,14,TRBV9,TGTGCCAGCAGCGTAGGTGCTTGGGAGGGTGAGCAGTTCTTC,CASSVGAWEGEQFF
.,.,TRBJ2-6,16,TRBV11-3,TGTGCCAGCAGCTTAGGTTCGGGCTCTGGGGCCAACGTCCTGACTTTC,CASSLGSGSGANVLTF
.,TRBD1,TRBJ1-2,15,TRBV4-3,TGCGCCAGCAGCCAAGATATCAACAGGGACAGACACTACACCTTC,CASSQDINRDRHYTF
.,.,TRBJ2-7,12,TRBV28,TGTGCCAGCAGTCGTCTAGGTGGCGAGCAGTACTTC,CASSRLGGEQYF
.,.,TRBJ1-3,15,TRBV9,TGTGCCAGCAGCGTAGCTGGGACATTCGGCAACACCATATATTTT,CASSVAGTFGNTIYF
.,.,TRBJ1-1,14,TRBV9,TGTGCCAGCAGCGGTGGTGGCTCGGGCACTGAAGCTTTCTTT,CASSGGGSGTEAFF
.,.,TRBJ2-2,17,TRBV1,TGCACCAGCAGCCATGCACCGGGACAAGACTACACCGGGGAGCTGTTTTTT,CTSSHAPGQDYTGELFF
.,TRBD2,TRBJ2-7,16,TRBV7-2,TGTGCCAGCAGCTTAGTCCCGACTAGCGGACACAGGCAGCAGTACTTC,CASSLVPTSGHRQQYF
.,.,TRBJ2-3,16,TRBV11-2,TGTGCCAGCAGCGCCGGATCGGTGATCGTTTGGGATACGCAGTATTTT,CASSAGSVIVWDTQYF
.,TRBD1,TRBJ2-6,18,TRBV27,TGTGCCAGCAGTTTTAAGACAGGGCTCCTCTCTGGGGCCAACGTCCTGACTTTC,CASSFKTGLLSGANVLTF
.,TRBD1,TRBJ1-1,15,TRBV19,TGTGCCAGTAGTATAAGGACAGGGGCAGACACTGAAGCTTTCTTT,CASSIRTGADTEAFF
.,.,TRBJ2-6,17,TRBV7-3,TGTGCCAGCAGCTCTAGAGGACGGCCGTTTGGGGCCAACGTCCTGACTTTC,CASSSRGRPFGANVLTF
once,.,TRBJ2-5,13,TRBV18,TGTGCCAGCTCACGGGAGGAGGGAGGCCCTTCTTACTTC,CASSREEGGPSYF
.,TRBD2,TRBJ2-7,15,TRBV27,TGTGCCAGCAGTTTAAGGACTAGCGGCTCCTACGAGCAGTACTTC,CASSLRTSGSYEQYF
.,.,TRBJ1-4,17,TRBV28,TGTGCCAGCAGTTTATTACAGGGTGCCCCCCGAGGTGAAAAACTGTTTTTT,CASSLLQGAPRGEKLFF
.,.,TRBJ1-5,12,TRBV28,TGTGCCAGCCTCACCCGGGGTCAGCCCCAGCATTTT,CASLTRGQPQHF
.,.,TRBJ2-7,12,TRBV6-5,TGTGCCAGCAGCTCAGGGATAGGAGAGCAGTACTTC,CASSSGIGEQYF
.,.,TRBJ2-1,12,TRBV4-1,TGCGCCAGCAGCCAAGGACTAGGACAACAGTTCTTC,CASSQGLGQQFF
many,.,TRBJ1-2,12,TRBV30,TGTGCCTGGAGTGTTCGGACACTTGGCTACACCTTC,CAWSVRTLGYTF
.,.,TRBJ1-2,14,TRBV6-5,TGTGCCAGCAGTTACGCGACAGGAAACTATGGCTACACCTTC,CASSYATGNYGYTF
few,.,TRBJ2-5,13,TRBV29-1,TGCAGCGTTCGGCGGGATGGCATGGAGACCCAGTACTTC,CSVRRDGMETQYF
.,TRBD2,TRBJ2-5,16,TRBV7-2,TGTGCCAGCAGCTTGATGAGGCTAGCGGGCCGCGAGACCCAGTACTTC,CASSLMRLAGRETQYF
.,.,TRBJ2-3,14,TRBV29-1,TGCAGCGTCCTCGGGTGGGGGCGAAAAGATACGCAGTATTTT,CSVLGWGRKDTQYF
.,.,TRBJ1-5,14,TRBV7-9,TGTGCCAGCAGCGGGTCAAGGAGCAATCAGCCCCAGCATTTT,CASSGSRSNQPQHF
.,.,TRBJ1-1,14,TRBV9,TGTGCCAGCAGCGTAGGAGGAGTGAACACTGAAGCTTTCTTT,CASSVGGVNTEAFF